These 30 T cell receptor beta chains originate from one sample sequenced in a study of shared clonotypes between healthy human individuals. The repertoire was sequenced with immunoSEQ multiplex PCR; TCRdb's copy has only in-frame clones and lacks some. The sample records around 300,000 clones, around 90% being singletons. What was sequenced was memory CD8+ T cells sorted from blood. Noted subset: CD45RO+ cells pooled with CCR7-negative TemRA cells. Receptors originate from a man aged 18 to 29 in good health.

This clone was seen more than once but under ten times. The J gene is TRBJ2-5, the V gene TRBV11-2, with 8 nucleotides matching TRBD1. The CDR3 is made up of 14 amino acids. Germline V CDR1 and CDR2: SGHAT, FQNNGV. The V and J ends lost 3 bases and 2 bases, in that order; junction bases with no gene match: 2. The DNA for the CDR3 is TGTGCCAGCAGCTTCGACAGGGGACAAGAGACCCAGTACTTC. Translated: CASSFDRGQETQYF.

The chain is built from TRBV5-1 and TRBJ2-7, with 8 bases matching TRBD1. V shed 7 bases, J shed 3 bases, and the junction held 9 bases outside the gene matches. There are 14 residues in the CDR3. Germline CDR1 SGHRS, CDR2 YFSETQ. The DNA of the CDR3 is TGCGCCAGCCCGACGGACAGGGTAATCTACGAGCAGTACTTC. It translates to CASPTDRVIYEQYF. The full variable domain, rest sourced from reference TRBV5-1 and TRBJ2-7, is KAGVTQTPRYLIKTRGQQVTLSCSPISGHRSVSWYQQTPGQGLQFLFEYFSETQRNKGNFPGRFSGRQFSNSRSEMNVSTLELGDSALYLCASPTDRVIYEQYFGPGTRLTVT.

CDR3 bases: TGTGCTAGTGGGCTAGCCCCGGATGCCTACGAGCAGTACTTC. It encodes CASGLAPDAYEQYF. The rearrangement links TRBV12-5 to TRBJ2-7; D might be TRBD2 (5 bases). Trimming removed 6 bases at V and 2 bases at J, with 14 bases between. Germline V gene data show CDR1 as LGHNT and CDR2 as FRNRAP. The CDR3 extends over 14 amino acids.

The CDR3, as DNA: TGTGCCAGCAGCTTGGGTGCAGAGACCCAGTACTTC. It is translated as CASSLGAETQYF. The rearrangement links TRBV7-9 to TRBJ2-5, with D unclear. Germline assignment: CDR1 SEHNR and CDR2 FQNEAQ (reference sequence). V gave up 3 bases and J gave up 4 bases, with 6 bases separating them. The CDR3 is made up of 12 amino acids.

The CDR3 region is CASSLVGGNEQYF. The CDR3 DNA reads TGTGCCAGCAGCTTGGTAGGGGGGAACGAGCAGTACTTC. The V call is TRBV5-4, the J call TRBJ2-7; tentatively, D is TRBD1 or TRBD2 (6 bases each). The CDR3 is 13 amino acids. CDR1 and CDR2 from the germline V gene are SGHNT and YYREEE (reference sequence). Trimming left V 0 bases short and J 5 bases short, with 9 bases between.

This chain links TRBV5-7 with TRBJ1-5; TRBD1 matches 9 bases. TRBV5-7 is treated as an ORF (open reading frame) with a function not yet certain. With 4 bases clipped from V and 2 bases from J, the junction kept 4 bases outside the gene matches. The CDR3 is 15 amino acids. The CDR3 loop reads CASSRDRVGNQPQHF. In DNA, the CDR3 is TGTGCCAGCAGCCGGGACAGGGTTGGCAATCAGCCCCAGCATTTT.

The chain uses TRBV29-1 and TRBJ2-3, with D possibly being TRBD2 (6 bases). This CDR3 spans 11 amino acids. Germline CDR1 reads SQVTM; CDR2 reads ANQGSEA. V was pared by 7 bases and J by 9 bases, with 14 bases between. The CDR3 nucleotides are TGCAGCGGCGTGGGGGGTAGCACGCAGTATTTT. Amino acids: CSGVGGSTQYF.

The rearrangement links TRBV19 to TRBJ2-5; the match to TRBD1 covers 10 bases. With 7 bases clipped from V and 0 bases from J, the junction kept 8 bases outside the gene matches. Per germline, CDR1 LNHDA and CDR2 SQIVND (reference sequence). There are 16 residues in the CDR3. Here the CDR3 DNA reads TGTGCCAGTAATGGGACAGGGGCCTTGTACCAAGAGACCCAGTACTTC. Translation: CASNGTGALYQETQYF.

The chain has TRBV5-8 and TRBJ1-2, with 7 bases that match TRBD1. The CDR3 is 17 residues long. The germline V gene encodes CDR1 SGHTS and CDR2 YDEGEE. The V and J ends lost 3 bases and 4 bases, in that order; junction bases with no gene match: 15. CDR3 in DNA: TGTGCCAGCAGCTCCGGGACAGCACTCACTGCCCTCTATGGCTACACCTTC. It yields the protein CASSSGTALTALYGYTF.

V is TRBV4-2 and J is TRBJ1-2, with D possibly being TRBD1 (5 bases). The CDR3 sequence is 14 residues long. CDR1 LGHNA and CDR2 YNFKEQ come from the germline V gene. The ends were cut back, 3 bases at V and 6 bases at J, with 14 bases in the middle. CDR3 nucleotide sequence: TGTGCCAGCAGCCATGAAGACAGTCAGCATGGCTACACCTTC. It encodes CASSHEDSQHGYTF.

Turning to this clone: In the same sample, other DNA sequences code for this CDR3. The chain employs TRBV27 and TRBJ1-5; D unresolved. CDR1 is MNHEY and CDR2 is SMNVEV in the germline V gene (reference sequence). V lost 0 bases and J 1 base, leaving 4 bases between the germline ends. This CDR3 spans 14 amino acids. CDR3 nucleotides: TGTGCCAGCAGTTTATCCGGGAGCAATCAGCCCCAGCATTTT. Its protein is CASSLSGSNQPQHF.

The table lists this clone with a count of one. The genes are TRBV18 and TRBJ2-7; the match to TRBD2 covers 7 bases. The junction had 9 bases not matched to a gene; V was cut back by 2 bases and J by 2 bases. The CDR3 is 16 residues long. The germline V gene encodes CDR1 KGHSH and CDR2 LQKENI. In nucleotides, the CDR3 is TGTGCCAGCTCACCAGGTGGCGGGAGAATTCCCTACGAGCAGTACTTC. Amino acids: CASSPGGGRIPYEQYF.

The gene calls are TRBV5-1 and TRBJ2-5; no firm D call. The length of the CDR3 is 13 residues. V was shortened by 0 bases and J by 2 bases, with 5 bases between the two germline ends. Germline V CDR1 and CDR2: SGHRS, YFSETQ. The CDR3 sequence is CASSLADQETQYF. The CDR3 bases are TGCGCCAGCAGCTTGGCGGATCAAGAGACCCAGTACTTC.

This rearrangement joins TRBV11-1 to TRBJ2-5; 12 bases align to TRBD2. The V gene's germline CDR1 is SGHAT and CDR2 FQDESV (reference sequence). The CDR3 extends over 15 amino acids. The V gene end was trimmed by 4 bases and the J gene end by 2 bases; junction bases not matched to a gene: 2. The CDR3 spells CASSSTSGGQETQYF. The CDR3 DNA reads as TGTGCCAGCAGCTCGACTAGCGGGGGACAAGAGACCCAGTACTTC.

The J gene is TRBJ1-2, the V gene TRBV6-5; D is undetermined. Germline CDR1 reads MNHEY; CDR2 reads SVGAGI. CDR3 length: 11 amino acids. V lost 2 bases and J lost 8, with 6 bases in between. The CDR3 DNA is TGTGCCAGCAGTTACAGCGTCGGCTACACCTTC. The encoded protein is CASSYSVGYTF.

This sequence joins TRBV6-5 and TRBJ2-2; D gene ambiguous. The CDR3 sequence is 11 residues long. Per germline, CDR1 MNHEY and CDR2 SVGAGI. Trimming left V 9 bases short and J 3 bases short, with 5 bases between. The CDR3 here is CARRDTGELFF. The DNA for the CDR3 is TGTGCCAGAAGAGACACCGGGGAGCTGTTTTTT.

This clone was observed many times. The CDR3 protein is CASSLATRADEQYF. The CDR3, as DNA: TGTGCCAGCAGCTTGGCAACGAGGGCGGACGAGCAGTACTTC. The V call is TRBV5-6, the J call TRBJ2-7, with D tentatively TRBD2 (5 bases). V gave up 0 bases and J gave up 5 bases, with 12 bases separating them. Germline assignment: CDR1 SGHDT and CDR2 YYEEEE. The CDR3 has 14 amino acids.

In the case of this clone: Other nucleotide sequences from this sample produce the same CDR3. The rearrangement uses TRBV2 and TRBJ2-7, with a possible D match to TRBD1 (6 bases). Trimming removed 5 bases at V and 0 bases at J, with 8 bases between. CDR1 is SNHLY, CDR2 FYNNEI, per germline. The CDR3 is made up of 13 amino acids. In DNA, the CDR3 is TGTGCCAGCAGTAACAGGGACTCCTACGAGCAGTACTTC. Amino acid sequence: CASSNRDSYEQYF.

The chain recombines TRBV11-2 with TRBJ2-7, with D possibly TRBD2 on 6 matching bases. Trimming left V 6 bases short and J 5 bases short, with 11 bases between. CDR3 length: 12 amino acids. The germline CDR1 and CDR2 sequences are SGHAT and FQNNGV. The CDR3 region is CASSQGLDEQYF. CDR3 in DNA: TGTGCCAGCAGTCAGGGACTCGACGAGCAGTACTTC.

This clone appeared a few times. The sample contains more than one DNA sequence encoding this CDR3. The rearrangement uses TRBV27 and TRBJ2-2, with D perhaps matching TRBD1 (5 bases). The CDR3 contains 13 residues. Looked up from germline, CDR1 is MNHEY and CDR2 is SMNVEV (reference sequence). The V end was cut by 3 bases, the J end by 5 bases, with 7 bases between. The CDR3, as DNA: TGTGCCAGCAGTTTTTCAGGGACCGGGGAGCTGTTTTTT. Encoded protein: CASSFSGTGELFF.

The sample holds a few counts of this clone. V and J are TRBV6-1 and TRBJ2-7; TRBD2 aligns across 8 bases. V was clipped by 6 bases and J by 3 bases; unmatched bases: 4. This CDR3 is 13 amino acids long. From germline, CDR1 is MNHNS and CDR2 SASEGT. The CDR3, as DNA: TGTGCCAGCAGCGGGGGGGACGGCTACGAGCAGTACTTC. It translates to CASSGGDGYEQYF.

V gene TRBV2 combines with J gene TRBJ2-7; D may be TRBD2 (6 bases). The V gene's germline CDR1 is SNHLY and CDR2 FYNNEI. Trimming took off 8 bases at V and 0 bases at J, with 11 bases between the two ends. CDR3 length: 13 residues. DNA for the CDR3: TGTGCCAGCGGGGGGAGGAGCTCCTACGAGCAGTACTTC. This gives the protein CASGGRSSYEQYF. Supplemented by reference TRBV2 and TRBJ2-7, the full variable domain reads EPEVTQTPSHQVTQMGQEVILRCVPISNHLYFYWYRQILGQKVEFLVSFYNNEISEKSEIFDDQFSVERPDGSNFTLKIRSTKLEDSAMYFCASGGRSSYEQYFGPGTRLTVT.

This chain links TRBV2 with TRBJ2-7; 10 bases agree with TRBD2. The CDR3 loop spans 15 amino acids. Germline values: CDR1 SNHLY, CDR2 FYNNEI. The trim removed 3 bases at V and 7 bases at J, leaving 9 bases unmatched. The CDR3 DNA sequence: TGTGCCAGCAGTGATACCGGACTAGCGGAGTTTGAGCAGTACTTC. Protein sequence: CASSDTGLAEFEQYF.

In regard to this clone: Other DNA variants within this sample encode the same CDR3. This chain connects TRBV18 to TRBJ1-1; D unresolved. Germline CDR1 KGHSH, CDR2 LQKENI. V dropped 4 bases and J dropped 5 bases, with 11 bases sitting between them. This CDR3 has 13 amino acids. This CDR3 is CASSLPGNTEAFF. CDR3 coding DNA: TGTGCCAGCTCACTCCCGGGGAATACTGAAGCTTTCTTT.

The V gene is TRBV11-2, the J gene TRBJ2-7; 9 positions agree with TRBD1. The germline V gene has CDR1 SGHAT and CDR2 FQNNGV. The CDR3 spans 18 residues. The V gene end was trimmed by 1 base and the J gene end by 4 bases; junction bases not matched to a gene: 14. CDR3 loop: CASSLARTGVKIGYEQYF. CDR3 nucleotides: TGTGCCAGCAGCTTAGCTAGGACAGGGGTAAAAATCGGGTACGAGCAGTACTTC.

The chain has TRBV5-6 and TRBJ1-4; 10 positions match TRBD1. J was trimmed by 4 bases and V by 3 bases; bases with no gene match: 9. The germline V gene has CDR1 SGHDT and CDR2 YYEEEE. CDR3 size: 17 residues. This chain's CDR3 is CASSSQDRGYRNEKLFF. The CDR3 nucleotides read TGTGCCAGCAGCTCACAGGACAGGGGGTACCGTAATGAAAAACTGTTTTTT.

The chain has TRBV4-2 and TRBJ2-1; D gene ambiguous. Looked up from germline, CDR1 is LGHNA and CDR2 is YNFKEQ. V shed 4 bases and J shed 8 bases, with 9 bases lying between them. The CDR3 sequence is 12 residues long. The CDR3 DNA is TGTGCCAGCAGCCCCCTCGCGGATGAGCAGTTCTTC. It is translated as CASSPLADEQFF.

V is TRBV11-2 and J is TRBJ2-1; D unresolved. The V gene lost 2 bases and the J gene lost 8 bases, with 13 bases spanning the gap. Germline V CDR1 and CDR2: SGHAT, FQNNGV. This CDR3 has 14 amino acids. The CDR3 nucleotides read TGTGCCAGCAGCTTACTAGGTCTAGTGGATGAGCAGTTCTTC. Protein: CASSLLGLVDEQFF.

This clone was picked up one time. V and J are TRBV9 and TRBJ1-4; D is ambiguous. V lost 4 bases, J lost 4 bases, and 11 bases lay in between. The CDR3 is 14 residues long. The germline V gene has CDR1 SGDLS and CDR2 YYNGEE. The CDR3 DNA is TGTGCCAGCAGCTCTGGCCACCTTAATGAAAAACTGTTTTTT. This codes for CASSSGHLNEKLFF.

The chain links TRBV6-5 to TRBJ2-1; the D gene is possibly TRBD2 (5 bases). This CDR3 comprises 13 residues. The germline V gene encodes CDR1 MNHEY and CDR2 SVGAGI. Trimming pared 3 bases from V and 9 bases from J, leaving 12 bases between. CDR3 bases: TGTGCCAGCAGTTATAGCGTTGGCTCTGAGCAGTTCTTC. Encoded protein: CASSYSVGSEQFF.